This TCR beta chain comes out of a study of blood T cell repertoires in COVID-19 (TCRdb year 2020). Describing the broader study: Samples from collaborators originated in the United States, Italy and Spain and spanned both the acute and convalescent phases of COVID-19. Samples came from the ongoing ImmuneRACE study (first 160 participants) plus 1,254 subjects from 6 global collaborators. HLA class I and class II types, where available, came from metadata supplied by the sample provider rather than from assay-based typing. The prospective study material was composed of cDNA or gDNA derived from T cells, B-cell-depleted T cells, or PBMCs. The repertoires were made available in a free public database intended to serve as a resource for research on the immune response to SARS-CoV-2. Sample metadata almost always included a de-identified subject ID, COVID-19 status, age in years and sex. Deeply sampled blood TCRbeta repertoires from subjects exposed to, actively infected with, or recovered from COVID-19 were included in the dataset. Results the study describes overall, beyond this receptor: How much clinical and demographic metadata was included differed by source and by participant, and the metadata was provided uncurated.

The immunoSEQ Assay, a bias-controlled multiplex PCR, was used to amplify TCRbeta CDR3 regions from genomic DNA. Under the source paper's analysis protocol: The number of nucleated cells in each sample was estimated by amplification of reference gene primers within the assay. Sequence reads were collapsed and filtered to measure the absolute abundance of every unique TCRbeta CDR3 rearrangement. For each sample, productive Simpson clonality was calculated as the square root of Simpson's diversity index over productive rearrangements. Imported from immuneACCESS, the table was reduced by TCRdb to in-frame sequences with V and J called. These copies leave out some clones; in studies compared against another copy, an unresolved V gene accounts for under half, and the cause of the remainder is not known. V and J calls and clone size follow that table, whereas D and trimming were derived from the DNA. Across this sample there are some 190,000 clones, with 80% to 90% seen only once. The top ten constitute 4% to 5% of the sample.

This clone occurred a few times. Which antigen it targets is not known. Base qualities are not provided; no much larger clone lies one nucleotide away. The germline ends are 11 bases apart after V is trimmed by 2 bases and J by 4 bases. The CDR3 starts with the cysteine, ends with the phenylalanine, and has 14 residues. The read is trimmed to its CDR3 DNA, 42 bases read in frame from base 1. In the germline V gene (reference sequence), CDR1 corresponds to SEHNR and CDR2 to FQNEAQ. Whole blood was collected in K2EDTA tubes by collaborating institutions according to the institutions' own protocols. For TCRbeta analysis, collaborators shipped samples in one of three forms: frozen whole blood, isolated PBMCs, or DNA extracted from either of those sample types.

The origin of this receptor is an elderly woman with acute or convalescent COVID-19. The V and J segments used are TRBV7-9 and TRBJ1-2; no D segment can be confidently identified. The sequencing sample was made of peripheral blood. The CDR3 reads CASSLSDSLYGYTF. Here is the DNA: TGTGCCAGCAGCTTATCCGATTCACTCTATGGCTACACCTTC.